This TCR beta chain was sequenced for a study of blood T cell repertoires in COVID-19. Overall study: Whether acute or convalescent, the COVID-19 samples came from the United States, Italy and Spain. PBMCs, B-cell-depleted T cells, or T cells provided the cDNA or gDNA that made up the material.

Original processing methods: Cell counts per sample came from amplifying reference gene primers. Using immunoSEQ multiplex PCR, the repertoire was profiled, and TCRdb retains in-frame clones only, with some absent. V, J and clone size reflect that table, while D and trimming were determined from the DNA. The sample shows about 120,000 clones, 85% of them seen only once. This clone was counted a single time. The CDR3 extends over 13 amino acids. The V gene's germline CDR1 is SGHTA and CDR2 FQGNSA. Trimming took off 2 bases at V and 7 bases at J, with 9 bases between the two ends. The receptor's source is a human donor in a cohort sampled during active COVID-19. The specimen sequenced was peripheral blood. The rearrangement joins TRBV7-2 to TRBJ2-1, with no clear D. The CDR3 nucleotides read TGTGCCAGCAGCTTACTCCTACGTAATGAGCAGTTCTTC. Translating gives CASSLLLRNEQFF. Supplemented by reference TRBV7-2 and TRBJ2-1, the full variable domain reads GAGVSQSPSNKVTEKGKDVELRCDPISGHTALYWYRQSLGQGLEFLIYFQGNSAPDKSGLPSDRFSAERTGGSVSTLTIQRTQQEDSAVYLCASSLLLRNEQFFGPGTRLTVL.